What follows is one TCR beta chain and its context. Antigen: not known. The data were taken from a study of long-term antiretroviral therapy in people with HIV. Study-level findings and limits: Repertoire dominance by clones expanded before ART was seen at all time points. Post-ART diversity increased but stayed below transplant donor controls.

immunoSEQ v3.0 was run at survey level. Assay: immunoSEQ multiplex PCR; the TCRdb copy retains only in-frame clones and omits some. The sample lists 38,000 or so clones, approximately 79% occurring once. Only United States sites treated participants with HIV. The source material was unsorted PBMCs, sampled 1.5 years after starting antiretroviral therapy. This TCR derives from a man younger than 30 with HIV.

As DNA, the CDR3 is TGTGCCAGCAGCCTTGCCGGGACTAGTCGTTCCGGGGAGCTGTTTTTT. Protein product: CASSLAGTSRSGELFF. The rearrangement joins TRBV14 to TRBJ2-2; TRBD2 matches 8 bases. The CDR3 spans 16 residues. The V segment lost 4 bases and the J segment 6 bases; nucleotides outside the gene matches: 10. Looked up from germline, CDR1 is SGHDN and CDR2 is FVKESK. The full variable domain, rest sourced from reference TRBV14 and TRBJ2-2, is EAGVTQFPSHSVIEKGQTVTLRCDPISGHDNLYWYRRVMGKEIKFLLHFVKESKQDESGMPNNRFLAERTGGTYSTLKVQPAELEDSGVYFCASSLAGTSRSGELFFGEGSRLTVL.